Below are 7 T cell receptor gamma chains sequenced from a single sample in a study of gamma-delta T cells after stem cell transplantation. TCRdb called clones anew from the RT-PCR reads with CATT. The sample lists under 900 gamma-chain clones; less than 35% were seen once. Sequenced input: gamma-delta T cells. These receptors all come from a human donor. It is not recorded whose cells these are; they may come from a transplant donor.

This clone is deemed large. Other DNA sequences from this sample encode an identical CDR3 as well. J is TRGJP2 and V is TRGV4. Here the J gene came from matching the DNA to germline, since TCRdb omits it. The CDR3 has 13 residues. Germline loops: CDR1 EGSTGY, CDR2 YDSYTSSV. With 4 bases clipped from V and 4 bases from J, the junction kept 3 bases outside the gene matches. This CDR3 is CATWEDSDWIKTF. The CDR3 nucleotides are TGTGCCACCTGGGAAGATAGTGATTGGATCAAGACGTTT.

This clone turned up a few times. The rearrangement joins TRGV4 to TRGJ1 or TRGJ2. No J gene is reported in TCRdb; it was inferred here by comparing the DNA with germline. Germline assignment: CDR1 EGSTGY and CDR2 YDSYTSSV. With 0 bases clipped from V and 7 bases from J, the junction kept 6 bases outside the gene matches. CDR3 length: 13 amino acids. In nucleotides, the CDR3 is TGTGCCACCTGGGATGGGCATTGGTATAAGAAACTCTTT. Translating gives CATWDGHWYKKLF.

Comments on this clone: With a much larger clone just one base away, this may be a read error. The J gene was not called, though the V gene is TRGV9. This CDR3 has 14 residues. Germline-derived CDR1 and CDR2 are GITISATS and ISYDGTV (reference sequence). The CDR3 nucleotides are TGTGCCTTGTGGAAGGAGTTGGGCAAAAAAATCCAGGTATTT. Protein sequence: CALWKELGKKIQVF.

This clone is deemed large. The sample has other DNA sequences that encode this CDR3 too. The V call is TRGV9, the J call TRGJP. As TCRdb names no J gene, one was assigned here on the basis of a DNA match to germline. The trim removed 1 base at V and 4 bases at J, leaving 1 base unmatched. The germline V gene has CDR1 GITISATS and CDR2 ISYDGTV (reference sequence). There are 16 residues in the CDR3. In nucleotides, the CDR3 is TGTGCCTTGTGGGAGGTTCAAGAGTTGGGCAAAAAAATCAAGGTATTT. As protein: CALWEVQELGKKIKVF.

By its share, this clone is large. The chain joins TRGV8 to TRGJP2. The J gene is absent in TCRdb and was assigned here via DNA matching to germline. The germline gives CDR1 VENAVY, CDR2 YDSYNSRV. V lost 6 bases and J lost 7; bases outside the gene matches: 17. The CDR3 sequence is 16 residues long. CDR3 sequence: CATWSTSPEVDWIKTF. CDR3 DNA: TGTGCCACCTGGTCAACCTCCCCGGAGGTTGATTGGATCAAGACGTTT.

The sample holds a few counts of this clone. In DNA form, the CDR3 reads TGTGCCTTGTGGGACTGGCAAGAGTTGGGCAAAAAAATCAAGGTATTT. Translation gives CALWDWQELGKKIKVF. The chain has TRGV9 and TRGJP. The J gene, absent from TCRdb, was called here by matching the DNA to germline. The length of the CDR3 is 16 residues. CDR1 is GITISATS and CDR2 is ISYDGTV in the germline V gene (reference sequence). V dropped 4 bases and J dropped 2; count of bases not matched to a gene: 2.

This clone was seen more than once but under ten times. The rearrangement uses TRGV9 and TRGJ1 or TRGJ2. No J gene was available from TCRdb, and it was assigned here by a germline match of the DNA. Trimming removed 2 bases from V and 4 bases from J; junction bases left unmatched: 2. Germline CDR1 reads GITISATS; CDR2 reads ISYDGTV (reference sequence). The CDR3 is 12 amino acids. Here the CDR3 DNA reads TGTGCCTTGTGGGAGGCGTATTATAAGAAACTCTTT. Translated, it gives CALWEAYYKKLF.